This is a list of T cell receptor beta chains from one sample in a study of shared clonotypes between healthy human individuals. The method was immunoSEQ multiplex PCR; TCRdb's version includes in-frame clones alone and lacks a portion of them. Of about 2 million clones in the sample, about 94% were seen once. The sequenced material came from naive CD8+ T cells sorted from blood. The receptor set was obtained from a man aged 18 to 29 in good health. Each CDR3 is given with its conserved first and last residue. A D gene is named only where the DNA matches it firmly. Clone sizes are given selectively: once, few, many, or a class where the clone is expanded.

V gene	D gene	J gene	clone size	CDR3 protein	CDR3 DNA
TRBV6-6	TRBD1	TRBJ2-2	-	CASIDGQGMNTGELFF	TGTGCCAGCATCGACGGACAGGGAATGAACACCGGGGAGCTGTTTTTT
TRBV4-3	TRBD2	TRBJ2-7	-	CASSQVSGLAGGNEQYF	TGCGCCAGCAGCCAAGTATCTGGGCTAGCGGGAGGAAACGAGCAGTACTTC
TRBV4-1	-	TRBJ2-3	-	CASRHSSGTDTQYF	TGCGCCAGCAGGCATTCTAGCGGCACAGATACGCAGTATTTT
TRBV27	-	TRBJ2-1	-	CASSFSGVNEQFF	TGTGCCAGCAGTTTCTCGGGGGTCAATGAGCAGTTCTTC
TRBV27	-	TRBJ2-1	once	CASILSLPGTGSYNEQFF	TGTGCCAGCATTCTCTCTCTACCCGGGACTGGCTCCTACAATGAGCAGTTCTTC
TRBV7-2	-	TRBJ1-1	many	CASSLVVTGTEAFF	TGTGCCAGCAGCTTAGTTGTGACGGGCACTGAAGCTTTCTTT
TRBV6-1	TRBD2	TRBJ2-1	-	CASSLGDYRNEQFF	TGTGCCAGCAGCCTAGGGGACTACCGCAATGAGCAGTTCTTC
TRBV6-6	-	TRBJ2-5	-	CASSYETDGEETQYF	TGTGCCAGCAGTTACGAAACCGACGGGGAAGAGACCCAGTACTTC
TRBV9	-	TRBJ2-3	-	CASSVGGMTDTQYF	TGTGCCAGCAGCGTAGGCGGGATGACAGATACGCAGTATTTT
TRBV5-4	-	TRBJ2-3	-	CASSAGQLPDTQYF	TGTGCCAGCAGCGCGGGACAGTTGCCAGATACGCAGTATTTT
TRBV5-4	-	TRBJ2-4	-	CASSLAGGPKNIQYF	TGTGCCAGCAGCTTGGCCGGGGGGCCCAAAAACATTCAGTACTTC
TRBV10-1	-	TRBJ2-1	-	CASSPASSYNEQFF	TGCGCCAGCAGTCCGGCTAGCTCCTACAATGAGCAGTTCTTC
TRBV30	-	TRBJ2-7	-	CAWSVQMERALTYEQYF	TGTGCCTGGAGTGTACAAATGGAGCGGGCGTTGACTTACGAGCAGTACTTC
TRBV5-8	-	TRBJ2-7	-	CASSLMDTVYEQYF	TGTGCCAGCAGCTTGATGGACACGGTCTACGAGCAGTACTTC
TRBV2	-	TRBJ2-1	-	CASSLGDEQFF	TGTGCCAGCAGCCTGGGCGATGAGCAGTTCTTC
TRBV4-1	-	TRBJ2-3	-	CASSQDGDSYTDTQYF	TGCGCCAGCAGCCAAGATGGAGACTCATACACAGATACGCAGTATTTT
TRBV7-9	TRBD2	TRBJ2-1	-	CASSLASGGAPSYNEQFF	TGTGCCAGCAGCTTAGCCAGCGGGGGCGCCCCCTCCTACAATGAGCAGTTCTTC
TRBV6-1	-	TRBJ2-1	-	CASRTDTFSYNEQFF	TGTGCCAGCAGGACAGATACTTTCTCCTACAATGAGCAGTTCTTC
TRBV6-6	-	TRBJ1-2	-	CASSYSEGWDYGYTF	TGTGCCAGCAGTTACTCTGAGGGATGGGACTATGGCTACACCTTC
TRBV5-4	TRBD1	TRBJ1-2	-	CASSWTGQEPFYGYTF	TGTGCCAGCAGCTGGACAGGACAGGAGCCCTTCTATGGCTACACCTTC
TRBV27	-	TRBJ2-3	-	CASSGVAWLGTDTQYF	TGTGCCAGCAGTGGAGTAGCGTGGCTTGGCACAGATACGCAGTATTTT
TRBV28	-	TRBJ1-1	-	CASKGRLNTEAFF	TGTGCCAGCAAGGGCAGGCTAAACACTGAAGCTTTCTTT